This T cell receptor beta chain was found in a study of metastatic and nonmetastatic thyroid tumors. The entire patient cohort was treatment-naive prior to thyroid surgery. TCRdb reprocessed the PCR reads via MiXCR. Of fewer than 40,000 clones listed, just under 30% are singletons. The CDR3 sequence is 15 residues long. The V gene's germline CDR1 is LGHNA and CDR2 YNFKEQ. J gave up 7 bases and V 4 bases, and 10 bases lay outside the gene matches. The V and J genes are TRBV4-2 and TRBJ1-1; 9 nucleotides match TRBD1. The sequenced material came from blood. The receptor's source is a female donor with papillary thyroid cancer or a benign thyroid nodule (not recorded which). Some clones in this sample may be carry-over from other donors' samples. CDR3 region: CASSPRTGTGIEAFF. The CDR3 nucleotides are TGTGCCAGCAGCCCAAGAACCGGGACAGGGATTGAAGCTTTCTTT.